The 13 T cell receptor beta chains in this list originate from one sample, sequenced in a study of T cell responses to AZD1222 COVID-19 vaccine. The assay was immunoSEQ multiplex PCR, and TCRdb's table has in-frame clones only and misses some. The sample includes approximately 120,000 clones, around 90% seen only once; the top ten take more than 4%. This sample comprised peripheral blood, obtained on day 0 of AZD1222 vaccination. The receptors derive from an adult in good health.

This clone was counted a few times. The V and J genes are TRBV7-2 and TRBJ2-1; D gene unclear. Germline values: CDR1 SGHTA, CDR2 FQGNSA. With 1 base removed from V and 5 bases from J, the gap between germline ends came to 9 bases. CDR3 length: 14 amino acids. The DNA for the CDR3 is TGTGCCAGCAGCTTAGGGGCGGCAAACAATGAGCAGTTCTTC. Protein product: CASSLGAANNEQFF.

The V call is TRBV6-4, the J call TRBJ2-2; 10 nucleotides line up with TRBD1. Germline-derived CDR1 and CDR2 are MRHNA and SNTAGT. J gave up 6 bases and V 1 base, and 14 bases lay outside the gene matches. The CDR3 has 19 amino acids. The CDR3 bases are TGTGCCAGCAGTGACTGGGGGAACGCGGGACAGGGGATCTCCGGGGAGCTGTTTTTT. It translates to CASSDWGNAGQGISGELFF.

By share of the sample, this clone is medium-sized. This chain connects TRBV6-5 to TRBJ2-7, with TRBD1 matching over 9 bases. Germline V gives CDR1 MNHEY, CDR2 SVGAGI. Trimming at V came to 5 bases and at J to 1 base, leaving 3 bases not matched to a gene. The length of the CDR3 is 14 residues. The chain's CDR3 is CASSPGQGSYEQYF. The CDR3, as DNA: TGTGCCAGCAGTCCGGGACAGGGTTCCTACGAGCAGTACTTC.

V usage is TRBV10-3 and J usage is TRBJ1-1; D is unclear. The V end was cut by 0 bases, the J end by 0 bases, with 8 bases between. The CDR3 totals 15 residues. Germline CDR1 and CDR2: ENHRY and SYGVKD. The CDR3 region has the DNA TGTGCCATCAGTGAGTCGGCGAGCATGAACACTGAAGCTTTCTTT. Amino acid sequence: CAISESASMNTEAFF.

This sequence joins TRBV3-1 (or the pseudogene TRBV3-2) and TRBJ2-1, with TRBD2 as a possible D gene (6 bases). Germline assignment: CDR1 LGHDT and CDR2 YNNKEL (reference sequence). Trimming removed 3 bases at V and 9 bases at J, with 9 bases between. The CDR3 loop spans 12 amino acids. CDR3 coding DNA: TGTGCCAGCAGCCAGCGGGACGCTGAGCAGTTCTTC. As protein: CASSQRDAEQFF.

The genes are TRBV19 and TRBJ2-3; no firm D call. The CDR3 loop spans 16 amino acids. Per germline, CDR1 LNHDA and CDR2 SQIVND (reference sequence). The V and J ends lost 5 bases and 0 bases respectively, with 15 bases between them. The CDR3 region is CASSPRTTRSTDTQYF. Written as DNA, the CDR3 is TGTGCCAGTAGTCCCCGGACCACCCGAAGCACAGATACGCAGTATTTT.

The chain uses TRBV5-4 and TRBJ2-1; 8 nucleotides align to TRBD2. This CDR3 is 14 amino acids long. V shed 0 bases, J shed 10 bases, and the junction held 6 bases outside the gene matches. Germline-derived CDR1 and CDR2 are SGHNT and YYREEE (reference sequence). The CDR3 DNA is TGTGCCAGCAGCTTGGAAGGGACTAGGGAAGAGCAGTTCTTC. As protein: CASSLEGTREEQFF.

The chain couples TRBV4-3 to TRBJ2-1, with 7 bases lining up with TRBD2. Germline V gene data show CDR1 as LGHNA and CDR2 as YSLEER. This CDR3 contains 14 residues. The V and J ends lost 4 bases and 8 bases, in that order; junction bases with no gene match: 8. Here the CDR3 DNA reads TGCGCCAGCAGCCTAACATCGGGGGGTCATGAGCAGTTCTTC. Encoded protein: CASSLTSGGHEQFF.

The chain has TRBV18 and TRBJ1-1, with D uncertain. V lost 0 bases and J 1 base, leaving 6 bases between the germline ends. This CDR3 spans 14 amino acids. CDR1 is KGHSH, CDR2 LQKENI, per germline. DNA of the CDR3: TGTGCCAGCTCACCACCGGGCAGGAACACTGAAGCTTTCTTT. This encodes CASSPPGRNTEAFF.

The chain uses TRBV7-9 and TRBJ2-2; D not resolved. CDR3 length: 17 amino acids. The germline CDR1 and CDR2 sequences are SEHNR and FQNEAQ (reference sequence). With 0 bases removed from V and 3 bases from J, the gap between germline ends came to 14 bases. In DNA form, the CDR3 reads TGTGCCAGCAGCTTAGCCTATTGGACGGAGTACACCGGGGAGCTGTTTTTT. Its translation is CASSLAYWTEYTGELFF. The whole variable domain, filled in from reference TRBV7-9 and TRBJ2-2, reads DTGVSQNPRHKITKRGQNVTFRCDPISEHNRLYWYRQTLGQGPEFLTYFQNEAQLEKSRLLSDRFSAERPKGSFSTLEIQRTEQGDSAMYLCASSLAYWTEYTGELFFGEGSRLTVL.

V is TRBV11-2 and J is TRBJ1-1, with 10 bases lining up with TRBD1. J was trimmed by 11 bases and V by 5 bases; bases with no gene match: 8. The CDR3 has 13 residues. The V gene's germline CDR1 is SGHAT and CDR2 FQNNGV. CDR3 loop: CASSQTTGGEAFF. The CDR3 nucleotides read TGTGCCAGCAGCCAAACGACAGGGGGCGAGGCTTTCTTT.

The chain recombines TRBV19 with TRBJ2-7, with 9 bases identical to TRBD2. The V gene's germline CDR1 is LNHDA and CDR2 SQIVND (reference sequence). The CDR3 spans 14 residues. J was trimmed by 5 bases and V by 5 bases; bases with no gene match: 7. The CDR3 sequence is CASSGVAGVDEQYF. CDR3 nucleotide sequence: TGTGCCAGTAGTGGAGTAGCGGGGGTGGACGAGCAGTACTTC.

The chain links TRBV7-9 to TRBJ1-1; no clear D gene. CDR1 and CDR2 (germline): SEHNR, FQNEAQ (reference sequence). Trimming stripped 1 base from V and 3 bases from J, with 9 bases between. The CDR3 consists of 14 residues. CDR3: CASSLEAWDTEAFF. The CDR3 nucleotides are TGTGCCAGCAGCTTAGAAGCGTGGGACACTGAAGCTTTCTTT.